This entry describes one TCR beta chain. This clone's antigen is unknown. No base-level quality is on record; no much larger clone is a single base apart. The data were obtained in a study of Graves' ophthalmopathy and Graves' hyperthyroidism (dated by TCRdb to 2016 to 2018). Context from the whole study: Peripheral blood was collected at initial diagnosis, prior to any treatment. Following sampling, methimazole starting at 30 mg daily was administered to hyperthyroidism patients, and high-dose intravenous methylprednisolone was administered to ophthalmopathy patients. To tell Graves' ophthalmopathy apart from Graves' hyperthyroidism, and to predict which patients would progress to ophthalmopathy, the study relied on TCR beta repertoire signatures. In 6 or 7 hyperthyroidism patients, T-cell repertoires of thyroid tissue and blood were compared. To explore V-J signatures that distinguish ophthalmopathy from hyperthyroidism, a discovery set of more than 90 patients was enrolled, made up of under 50 with ophthalmopathy and under 65 with stable hyperthyroidism. In total, 135 blood samples were TCR-sequenced: approximately 40 ophthalmopathy, 80 or so hyperthyroidism and approximately 17 hyperthyroidism-to-ophthalmopathy patients. The independent validation cohort included approximately 19 hyperthyroidism patients plus 17 patients who later progressed from hyperthyroidism to ophthalmopathy.

For repertoire sequencing, TCR beta CDR3 regions were amplified from RNA transcripts. A first-round RT-PCR used HTBI primers with the Qiagen OneStep RT-PCR kit, followed by a second-round multiplex PCR, size selection and purification. Libraries were sequenced paired-end with 100 bp reads on an Illumina HiSeq2000. Per the original workflow: SOAPnuke was used to process the reads, throwing out any read that had adapters, had uncalled bases, had a mean Phred below 15, or lacked an exact constant-primer or identifier match. High-quality paired reads were merged with COPE v1.2.5. Each unique nucleotide sequence was defined as a clonotype, and clonotypes were aligned to IMGT TRB V, D and J references with MiTCR v1.1. Analysis was restricted to V-J combinations with a frequency above 0.0001, which covered 99% to 99.2% of repertoires. For each V-J combination, a TCR clonal expansion and chaos score was defined as the ratio of F50 clonal expansion to chaos observed in the TCRdist matrix. Welch's t-statistics and random forest were used to narrow the features down to roughly twelve V-J combinations, which were then fed into a naive Bayes classifier. The similarity between thyroid and blood repertoires was quantified using the Morisita-Horn index. TCRdb cleaned the public reads at Q25 with fastp, built clones with MiXCR and kept in-frame beta chains. Each CDR3 protein appears once, grouped with its most common genes and DNA. TCRdb, not the original authors, processed these V and J calls. This sample gives about 740,000 distinct CDR3 sequences in total; roughly two fifths of them show up just once. The ten largest make up less than 55% of the sample.

Broader findings and caveats from the paper: Among expanded thyroid clonotypes with frequency above 0.001, most also showed up in blood, which suggests that blood repertoires may reflect the thyroid immune response. The 13-signature model separated ophthalmopathy from stable hyperthyroidism with 85% to 90% sensitivity and approximately 81% specificity in cross-validation, and 80%/75% in the test set. In validation, the model predicted ophthalmopathy progression with about 71% sensitivity and roughly 72% specificity; roughly 12 predicted patients were CT-confirmed with GO in a median of approximately 6.2 months. Sample size was not statistically predetermined, and group allocation was not concealed from the investigators.

The ophthalmopathy patients had moderately to severely active disease, with a Clinical Activity Score of 3 or higher, a NOSPECS grade of 4 or higher, and a disease duration of less than 3 months. Anyone with other autoimmune diseases, uncontrolled infections, pregnancy or lactation was excluded from the study. Clinical symptoms, serum thyroxine, TRAb, thyroid ultrasound and orbital computed tomography were used for diagnosis. PBMCs were isolated from approximately 10 ml of fresh peripheral blood by Ficoll-Paque density gradient centrifugation. Total RNA was extracted using Trizol reagent, and RNA quality was checked on an Agilent 2100 Bioanalyzer. The CDR3 has 15 amino acids, counting the end cysteine and phenylalanine. The retained sequence is limited to the CDR3, 45 bases, with the frame set at the first base. Relative to germline, V is 5 bases shorter and J is 4 bases shorter, with 17 bases between their ends. CDR1 and CDR2, per the germline V gene (reference sequence), are SSHAT and FNYEAQ.

The clonotype originates from an adult man with Graves' ophthalmopathy. Sequencing was done on a sample of peripheral blood. Recombination linked TRBV7-7 to TRBJ2-5; TRBD2 is perhaps the D gene, given 6 matching bases. The CDR3 here reads CASSQLGAGGETQYF. The sequenced DNA: TGTGCCAGCAGCCAGCTGGGAGCGGGTGGAGAGACCCAGTACTTC.